This T cell receptor beta chain was captured by sequencing in a study of human T cells and chemical hapten exposure. The time point was: pre-sensitization, week 0. Treatment reported: therapeutic diphenylcyclopropenone sensitization with weekly scalp DPC. Broader study findings: Patch test score showed a positive correlation with PT1 expanded TCR counts. Having alopecia, the donors may differ immunologically from healthy people.

The V segment lost 5 bases and the J segment 3 bases; nucleotides outside the gene matches: 5. The CDR3 has 15 amino acids. This clonotype was seen many times. The antigen remains undetermined. TCRdb fed the RACE reads into MiXCR, producing one record per CDR3 protein. Of about 380,000 distinct CDR3 sequences listed, 4.5% to 5.5% are singletons. The specimen was whole blood, collected in connection with sensitization to the hapten diphenylcyclopropenone (DPC). This TCR was recovered from a woman aged 45-65 years with alopecia areata. Some clones in this sample may be carry-over from other donors' samples. The rearrangement links TRBV12-3 or TRBV12-4 to TRBJ1-1, with 11 bases identical to TRBD1. The CDR3, as DNA: TGTGCCAGCAGTGTGGACAGGGGGCGGTACACTGAAGCTTTCTTT. Its protein product is CASSVDRGRYTEAFF.